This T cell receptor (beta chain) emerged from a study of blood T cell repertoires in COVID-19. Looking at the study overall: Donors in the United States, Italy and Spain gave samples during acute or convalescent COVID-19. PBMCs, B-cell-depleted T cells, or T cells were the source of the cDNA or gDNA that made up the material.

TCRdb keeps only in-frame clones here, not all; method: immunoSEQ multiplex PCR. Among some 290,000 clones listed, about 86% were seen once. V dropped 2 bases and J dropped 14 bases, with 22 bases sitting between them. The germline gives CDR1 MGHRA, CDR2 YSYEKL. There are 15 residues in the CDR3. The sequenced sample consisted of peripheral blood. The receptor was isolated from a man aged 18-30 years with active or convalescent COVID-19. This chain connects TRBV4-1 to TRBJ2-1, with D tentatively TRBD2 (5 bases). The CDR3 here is CASSQYSGGASWEFF. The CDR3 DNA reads TGCGCCAGCAGCCAATACTCTGGAGGTGCCTCCTGGGAGTTCTTC.